A single T cell receptor (beta chain) is shown here with its context. The antigen is undetermined. Repertoires were generated with immunoSEQ multiplex PCR, while TCRdb's copy carries only in-frame clones and drops some. The table lists about 55,000 clones, roughly 90% of them singletons. Germline CDR1 is MNHNS and CDR2 is SASEGT. Between the trimmed V and J ends, which lost 6 bases and 6 bases, there was a span of 10 bases. The CDR3 is 12 amino acids. This record comes from a study of OX40 agonist ivuxolimab in advanced cancers. Points from the study as a whole: Clonal expansion was seen in CD4+ and CD8+ blood T cells by week 6 at 0.1 to 3.0 mg/kg.

The gene calls are TRBV6-1 and TRBJ2-3; D uncertain. The source material was CD4+ or CD8+ T cells sorted from blood, sampled in a trial of the OX40 agonist ivuxolimab. This TCR came from an adult with an advanced solid tumor such as melanoma, head and neck, liver or kidney cancer. CDR3 residues: CASSQSRDTQYF. In DNA form, the CDR3 reads TGTGCCAGCAGCCAGAGTAGGGATACGCAGTATTTT.